This T cell receptor beta chain was sequenced during a study of cytomegalovirus exposure and HLA in healthy donors (dated by TCRdb to 2017 to 2019). A note on the overall study: An earlier analysis of about 530 of the donors reported approximately 260 Gb of sequence data and 117 million unique TCR beta sequences obtained from some 170 million T cells. Besides the first cohort of some 670 subjects, a separate validation cohort made up of over 100 different subjects was used. Approximately 300 gigabases of sequencing data and approximately 92 million unique TCR sequences made up an early release that covered fewer than 650 HLA-typed donors. Using immunosequencing, the study profiled T cell repertoires from 666 subjects and related those repertoires to cytomegalovirus serostatus. High-throughput TCR immunosequencing, statistical association of individual TCRs with disease status, and machine learning were combined to predict cytomegalovirus infection status. The study aimed to test whether cataloging public T cell receptors could reveal signatures of past pathogen exposure. To decide whether each TCR beta V gene segment behaved as functional or pseudogenic, an earlier analysis of 587 of the donors relied on high-throughput TCR beta sequencing. Class I and class II HLA loci were covered by the typing at four-digit resolution. On average, around 240,000 unique TCR beta nucleotide sequences were sequenced per donor among some 430 genotyped donors of the cohort, with roughly 19% of those sequences being non-productive. Typing coverage differed by locus: A, B, C, DRB1 and DQB1 were typed in about 629-640 donors, DQA1 in about 550, DPA1 in 600 to 610, and DPB1 in 400 to 490. Because of strong linkage in the cohort, four or five DR-DQ haplotypes were treated as single units for association and clustering. Rather than drawing on any new phenotypic data, the later analysis identified candidate immune exposures from TCR beta sequences and the way those sequences occurred across donors. Donor age, sex, ethnicity and CMV serostatus were compiled together with the repertoire data. A later genetic analysis took genome-wide SNP genotypes for about 55% of the 666 donors and used that subset as a discovery cohort. The genetic ancestry cluster associated with self-reported Caucasian donors included over 65% of the roughly 380 genotyped donors. To study patterns of TCR occurrence, a later analysis re-analyzed previously published TCR beta repertoires from just over 650 donors and added high-resolution HLA genotyping. Every discovery cohort repertoire had been produced on one sequencing platform. The paper as a whole reports these results and caveats: According to a later analysis, TCR association rates differed among HLA loci, with DRB1 alleles showing the most associated TCRs and HLA-C alleles showing the fewest. Because counts were too low, seventeen rarely observed V segments, including chromosome 9 orphons, were left out of the earlier analysis of roughly 600 of the donors. Assigning TCR associations to individual alleles was difficult when HLA alleles, especially DR and DQ, strongly co-occurred. According to a later analysis, most CMV-associated TCR beta chains appeared to be HLA-restricted, and the HLA associations seemed to be driven largely by CMV exposure. For the cohort, immune exposure information was limited to CMV serostatus. Only TCR beta chains were sequenced in this cohort, and the absence of alpha or paired-chain data limited detectable features. Correlated functional status among segregating V segments might reflect linkage disequilibrium, but an unknown experimental factor could not be ruled out. In an earlier analysis of about 600 of the donors, most TCR beta V segments appeared in productive rearrangements about 87% or about 30% of the time, broadly matching IMGT annotations. A later genetic analysis reported fewer N-insertions in productive TCRs among donors in an Asian-associated ancestry cluster than the roughly 700-donor mean. The authors suggested that the approach could potentially be generalized to other disease states and immunological phenotypes. A later analysis found that HLA-associated TCR beta chains were more clonally expanded and had lower generation probabilities than equally common non-associated chains. A few of the identified cytomegalovirus-associated TCR beta chains were confirmed in vitro to be specific for cytomegalovirus antigens. A further reported finding was that TCR beta sequences accurately predicted the HLA-A and HLA-B alleles for most subjects in the first cohort. Because some donors lacked HLA typing at each locus, the association tests relied only on the typed subset. The study gave a list of about 150 TCR beta chains associated with cytomegalovirus. In a later genetic analysis, a missense DCLRE1C variant was associated with V-gene and J-gene trimming of TCR beta chains, and the association was replicated in an independent cohort. Specific HLA alleles were associated with roughly 16,000 TCR beta sequences at a false discovery rate of 0.05 in a later analysis. Several of the top co-occurrence clusters appeared to be linked to parvovirus B19, influenza, CMV and Epstein-Barr virus, according to a later analysis. The classifier was reported to diagnose cytomegalovirus status with high specificity and sensitivity in both the original and validation cohorts. A group of highly shared sequence variants was considered likely to be a technical artifact of the sequencing pipeline. Some IMGT-functional V segments, including TRBV6-2 and TRBV6-3, could not be told apart with the 87-base-pair reads, so those segments were excluded. Most TCR sequences were observed very rarely across donors, whereas some public TCRs were present in many individuals. Presence/absence analyses assumed roughly uniform sequencing depth across donors, an assumption that may not hold.

From the germline V gene (reference sequence), CDR1 is MNHNY and CDR2 is SVGAGI. The CDR3 contains 16 residues, cysteine and phenylalanine counted. Only the CDR3 DNA stays, 48 bases, in frame from base 1. The V and J ends are trimmed by 5 bases and 0 bases, leaving 15 bases between them. Receptors were amplified or captured by the immunoSEQ multiplex PCR assay. For the multiplex PCR, a mixture combining 60 forward primers for TCR Vbeta segments and 13 reverse primers for TCR Jbeta segments was used. The CDR3 region of rearranged TCR beta genes was amplified from genomic DNA by a multiplex PCR assay. The Illumina HiSeq System was used to sequence the amplified TCR beta libraries as 87-base-pair reads. The paper's processing steps were these. In a later analysis, tens of millions of unique TCR beta chains were counted across the 500 to 850 repertoires, and around 10 million of these chains were shared by at least two donors. Raw reads were error-corrected and collapsed into unique sequences by a nearest-neighbor algorithm in which closely related sequences were merged to remove PCR and sequencing errors. V, D and J gene segments were assigned by aligning CDR3 sequences to IMGT reference sequences. For a sequence to be retained, a match of at least six nucleotides to both a V gene segment and a J gene segment was required. Rearrangements were classified as productive when the CDR3 lacked stop codons and remained in frame with V and J, and all other rearrangements were classified as non-productive. CDR3 was defined according to IMGT convention as the region running from the second conserved V-encoded cysteine to the conserved J-encoded phenylalanine. Sequences without an unambiguous match to a single V gene segment were excluded from the earlier analysis of approximately 600 of the donors. In an earlier analysis of 587 of the donors, V segments were called functional above 56.7% productive rearrangements and were called segregating when the between-donor standard deviation exceeded 5%. A statistical classification framework was developed to diagnose cytomegalovirus status using the catalog of TCR beta chain sequences. In a later analysis, TCR nucleotide sequences were compared against IMGT/GENE-DB human TR gene sequences so that V and J genes could be assigned. A later analysis assigned CDR3 sequences and most-parsimonious VDJ recombination scenarios with the TCRdist pipeline. In a later analysis, each TCR beta chain was defined by its CDR3 amino acid sequence together with its V-gene family, and reads lacking a unique V-gene family were excluded. A later analysis removed 500 to 650 highly shared, low-generation-probability nucleotide sequences to deal with suspected cross-contamination and a sequencing artifact. In a later analysis, a clonal expansion index was calculated for each public chain from normalized within-repertoire ranks of inferred template counts. A later analysis computed generation probabilities with a VDJ recombination model fitted to out-of-frame rearrangements, and checked the results against IGoR. In a later analysis, TCR-TCR, TCR-HLA and TCR-CMV co-occurrence was scored with hypergeometric tests, and a repertoire-size bias correction was applied to TCR pairs. To estimate false discovery rates, a later analysis permuted the HLA or CMV assignments 20 times. In a later analysis, co-occurring TCRs were grouped with DBSCAN, and TCRdist sequence similarity was added when clustering was performed within HLA-allele-positive subsets. For co-occurrence clustering, repertoires with fewer than 30,000 or more than 120,000 public chains were excluded, along with several repertoires with anomalous nucleotide sharing. The table was pulled from immuneACCESS by TCRdb, which kept in-frame rearrangements only. Such tables lose some clones; where checked, under half of the loss comes from unresolved V genes, and the rest has no known cause. V, J and clone size are taken as reported in that table, and D and trimming were inferred from the DNA itself. For this sample the table gives 60,000 or so clones, of which 70% to 85% were detected only once. Approximately 3.3% of the sample is in the top ten clones.

The cohort was made up of about 610 healthy bone marrow donors. Cohort members were all nominally healthy when sampled, although unrecorded immune exposures were likely present. The donor was CMV seropositive and was included in the group of 300 or so seropositive cohort members. Each donor provided a peripheral blood sample, and peripheral blood mononuclear cells were used for TCR beta sequencing. The Qiagen DNeasy Blood Extraction Kit was used to extract genomic DNA from the blood cell samples. As regards this clone: It lacks a known antigen. No much larger clonotype is one base removed from it; base qualities were not supplied.

In this chain, TRBV6-6 is recombined with TRBJ2-3; D gene: possibly TRBD2, on 6 matching bases. The source of this sequence is a middle-aged woman in good health and CMV-seropositive. The sequenced sample was PBMCs. Read as DNA, the sequence is TGTGCCAGCAGTCCCCCCGGAGGGATTAGCACAGATACGCAGTATTTT. Its protein product is CASSPPGGISTDTQYF.